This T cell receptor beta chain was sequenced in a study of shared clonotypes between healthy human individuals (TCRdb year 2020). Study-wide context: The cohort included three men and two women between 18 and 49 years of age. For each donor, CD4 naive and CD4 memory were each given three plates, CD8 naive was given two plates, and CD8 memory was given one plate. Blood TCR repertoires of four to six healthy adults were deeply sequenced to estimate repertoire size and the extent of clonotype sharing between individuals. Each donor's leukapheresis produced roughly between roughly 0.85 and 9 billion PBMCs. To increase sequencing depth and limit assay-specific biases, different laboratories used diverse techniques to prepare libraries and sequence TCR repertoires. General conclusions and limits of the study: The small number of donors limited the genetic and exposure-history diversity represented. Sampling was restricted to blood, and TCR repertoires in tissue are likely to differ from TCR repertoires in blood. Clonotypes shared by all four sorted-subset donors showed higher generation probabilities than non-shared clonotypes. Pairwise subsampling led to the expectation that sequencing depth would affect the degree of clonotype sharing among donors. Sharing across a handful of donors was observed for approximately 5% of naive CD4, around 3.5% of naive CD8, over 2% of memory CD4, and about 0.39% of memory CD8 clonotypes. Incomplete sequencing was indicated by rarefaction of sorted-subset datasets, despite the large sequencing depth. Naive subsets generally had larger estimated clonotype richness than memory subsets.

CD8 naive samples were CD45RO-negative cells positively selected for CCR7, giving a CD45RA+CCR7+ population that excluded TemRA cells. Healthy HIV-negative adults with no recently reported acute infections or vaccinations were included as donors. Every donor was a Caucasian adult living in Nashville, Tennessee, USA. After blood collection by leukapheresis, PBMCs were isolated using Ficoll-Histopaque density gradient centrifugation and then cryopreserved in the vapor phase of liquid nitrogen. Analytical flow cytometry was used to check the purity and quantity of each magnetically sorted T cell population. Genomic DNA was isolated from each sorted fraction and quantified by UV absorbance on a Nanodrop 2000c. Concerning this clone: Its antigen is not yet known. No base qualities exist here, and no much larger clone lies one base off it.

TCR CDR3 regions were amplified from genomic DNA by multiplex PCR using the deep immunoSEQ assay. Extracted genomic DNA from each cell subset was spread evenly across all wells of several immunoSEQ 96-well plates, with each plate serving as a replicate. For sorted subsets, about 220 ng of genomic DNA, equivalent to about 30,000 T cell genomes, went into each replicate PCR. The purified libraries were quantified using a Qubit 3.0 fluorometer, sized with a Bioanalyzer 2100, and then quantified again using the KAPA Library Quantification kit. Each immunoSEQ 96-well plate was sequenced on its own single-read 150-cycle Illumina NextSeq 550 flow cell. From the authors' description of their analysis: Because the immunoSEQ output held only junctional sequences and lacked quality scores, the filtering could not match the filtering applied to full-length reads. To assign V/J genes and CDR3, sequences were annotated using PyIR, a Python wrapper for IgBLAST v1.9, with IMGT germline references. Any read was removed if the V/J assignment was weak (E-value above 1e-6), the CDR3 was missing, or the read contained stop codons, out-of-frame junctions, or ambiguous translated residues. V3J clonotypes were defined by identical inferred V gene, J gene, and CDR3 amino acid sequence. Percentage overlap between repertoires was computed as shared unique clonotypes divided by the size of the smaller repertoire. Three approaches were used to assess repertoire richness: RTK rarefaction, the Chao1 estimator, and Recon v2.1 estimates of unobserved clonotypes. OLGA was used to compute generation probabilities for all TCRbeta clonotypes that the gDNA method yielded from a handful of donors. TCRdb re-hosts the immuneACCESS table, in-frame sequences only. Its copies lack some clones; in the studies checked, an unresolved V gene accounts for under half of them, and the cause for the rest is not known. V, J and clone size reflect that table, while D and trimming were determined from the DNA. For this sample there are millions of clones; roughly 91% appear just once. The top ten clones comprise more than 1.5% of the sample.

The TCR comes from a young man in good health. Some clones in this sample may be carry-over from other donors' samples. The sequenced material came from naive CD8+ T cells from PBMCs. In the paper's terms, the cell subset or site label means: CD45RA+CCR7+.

The DNA reads as follows: TGCAGTGCGCAGAGGGGGGCCCAGCATTTT. Its translation is CSAQRGAQHF. The sequence is built from TRBV20-1 and TRBJ1-5, with TRBD1 perhaps the D gene, on 6 matching bases. The CDR3 runs 10 residues from the cysteine to the phenylalanine. Only the CDR3 DNA stays, 30 bases, in frame from base 1. From the germline V gene (reference sequence), CDR1 is DFQATT and CDR2 is SNEGSKA. Cut back by 6 bases and 11 bases, the V and J ends lie 11 bases apart.